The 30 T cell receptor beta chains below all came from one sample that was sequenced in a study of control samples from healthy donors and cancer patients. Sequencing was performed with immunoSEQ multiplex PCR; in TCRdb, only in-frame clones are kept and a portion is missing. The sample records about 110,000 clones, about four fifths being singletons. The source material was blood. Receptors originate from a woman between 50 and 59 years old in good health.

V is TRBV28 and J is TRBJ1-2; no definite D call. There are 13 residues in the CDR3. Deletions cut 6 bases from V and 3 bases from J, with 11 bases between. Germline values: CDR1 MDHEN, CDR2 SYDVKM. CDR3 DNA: TGTGCCAGCAGCACCGGACGTCACTATGGCTACACCTTC. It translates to CASSTGRHYGYTF.

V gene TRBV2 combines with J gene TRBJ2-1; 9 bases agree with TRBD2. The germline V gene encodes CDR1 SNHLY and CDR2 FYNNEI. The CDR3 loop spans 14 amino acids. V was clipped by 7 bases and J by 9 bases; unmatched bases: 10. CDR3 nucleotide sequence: TGTGCCAGCATTAGTAGCGGGAGCATTGGTGAGCAGTTCTTC. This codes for CASISSGSIGEQFF. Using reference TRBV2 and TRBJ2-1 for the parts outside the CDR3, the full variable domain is EPEVTQTPSHQVTQMGQEVILRCVPISNHLYFYWYRQILGQKVEFLVSFYNNEISEKSEIFDDQFSVERPDGSNFTLKIRSTKLEDSAMYFCASISSGSIGEQFFGPGTRLTVL.

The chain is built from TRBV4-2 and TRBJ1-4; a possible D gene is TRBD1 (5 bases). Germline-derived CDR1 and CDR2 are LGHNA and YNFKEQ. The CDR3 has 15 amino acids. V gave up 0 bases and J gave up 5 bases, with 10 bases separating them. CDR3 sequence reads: CASSQEDKRNEKLFF. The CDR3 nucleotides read TGTGCCAGCAGCCAAGAGGACAAACGGAATGAAAAACTGTTTTTT.

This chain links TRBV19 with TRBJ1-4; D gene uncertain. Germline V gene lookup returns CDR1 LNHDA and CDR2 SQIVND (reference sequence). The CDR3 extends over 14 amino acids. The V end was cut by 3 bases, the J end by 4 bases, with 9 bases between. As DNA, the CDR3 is TGTGCCAGTAGTATGGGCCAGTTTAATGAAAAACTGTTTTTT. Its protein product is CASSMGQFNEKLFF. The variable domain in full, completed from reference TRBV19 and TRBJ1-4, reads DGGITQSPKYLFRKEGQNVTLSCEQNLNHDAMYWYRQDPGQGLRLIYYSQIVNDFQKGDIAEGYSVSREKKESFPLTVTSAQKNPTAFYLCASSMGQFNEKLFFGSGTQLSVL.

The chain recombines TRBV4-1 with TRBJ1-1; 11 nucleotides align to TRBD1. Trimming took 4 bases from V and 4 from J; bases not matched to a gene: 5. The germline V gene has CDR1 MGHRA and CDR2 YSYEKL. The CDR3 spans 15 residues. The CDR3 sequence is CASSPAGTGGTEAFF. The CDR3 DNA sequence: TGCGCCAGCAGCCCGGCGGGGACAGGGGGCACTGAAGCTTTCTTT.

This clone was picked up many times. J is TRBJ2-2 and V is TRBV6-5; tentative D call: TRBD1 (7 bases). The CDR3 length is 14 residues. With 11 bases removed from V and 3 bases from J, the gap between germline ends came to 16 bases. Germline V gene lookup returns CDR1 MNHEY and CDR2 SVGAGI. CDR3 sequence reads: CASRGESDTGELFF. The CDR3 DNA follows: TGTGCCTCCAGGGGGGAAAGCGACACCGGGGAGCTGTTTTTT.

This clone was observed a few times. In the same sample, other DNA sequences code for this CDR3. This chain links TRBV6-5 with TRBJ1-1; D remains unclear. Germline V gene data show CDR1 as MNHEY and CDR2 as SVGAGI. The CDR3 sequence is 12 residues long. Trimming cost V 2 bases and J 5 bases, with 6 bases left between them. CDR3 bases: TGTGCCAGCAGTTACGGTGGGACTGAAGCTTTCTTT. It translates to CASSYGGTEAFF.

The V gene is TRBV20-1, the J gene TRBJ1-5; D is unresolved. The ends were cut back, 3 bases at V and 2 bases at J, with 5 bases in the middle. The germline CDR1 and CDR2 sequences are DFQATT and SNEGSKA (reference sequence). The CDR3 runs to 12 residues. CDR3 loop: CSASLGNQPQHF. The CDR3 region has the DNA TGCAGTGCTAGTTTGGGCAATCAGCCCCAGCATTTT.

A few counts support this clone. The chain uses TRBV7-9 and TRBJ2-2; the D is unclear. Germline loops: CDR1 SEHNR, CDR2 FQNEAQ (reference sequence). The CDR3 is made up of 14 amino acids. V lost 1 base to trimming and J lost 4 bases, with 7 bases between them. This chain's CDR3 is CASSLVGSTGELFF. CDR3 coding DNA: TGTGCCAGCAGCTTAGTGGGCAGCACCGGGGAGCTGTTTTTT.

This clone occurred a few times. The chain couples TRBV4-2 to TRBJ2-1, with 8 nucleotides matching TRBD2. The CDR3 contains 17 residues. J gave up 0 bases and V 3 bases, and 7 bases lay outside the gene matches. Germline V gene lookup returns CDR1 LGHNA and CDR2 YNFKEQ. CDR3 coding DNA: TGTGCCAGCAGCCAGGAACTAGCGGTGCTCTCCTACAATGAGCAGTTCTTC. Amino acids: CASSQELAVLSYNEQFF.

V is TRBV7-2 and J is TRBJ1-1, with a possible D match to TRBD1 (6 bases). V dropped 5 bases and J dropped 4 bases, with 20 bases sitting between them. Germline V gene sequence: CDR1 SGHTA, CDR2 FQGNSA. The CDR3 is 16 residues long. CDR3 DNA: TGTGCCAGCAGCCCTAGTGGGGGGCGCCGAGGCACTGAAGCTTTCTTT. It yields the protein CASSPSGGRRGTEAFF.

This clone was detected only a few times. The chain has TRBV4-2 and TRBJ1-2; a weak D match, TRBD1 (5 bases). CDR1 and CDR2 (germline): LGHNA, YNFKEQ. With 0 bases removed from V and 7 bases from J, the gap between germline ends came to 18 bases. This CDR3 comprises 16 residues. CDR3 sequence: CASSQDEGLAPFGYTF. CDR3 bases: TGTGCCAGCAGCCAAGATGAGGGGCTGGCTCCCTTTGGCTACACCTTC.

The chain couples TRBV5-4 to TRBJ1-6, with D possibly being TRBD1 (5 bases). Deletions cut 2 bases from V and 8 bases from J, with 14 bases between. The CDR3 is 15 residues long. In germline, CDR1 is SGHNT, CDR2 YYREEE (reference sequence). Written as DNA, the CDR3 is TGTGCCAGCAGCTTTGATCCAGGGATAGATTCACCCCTCCACTTT. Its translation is CASSFDPGIDSPLHF.

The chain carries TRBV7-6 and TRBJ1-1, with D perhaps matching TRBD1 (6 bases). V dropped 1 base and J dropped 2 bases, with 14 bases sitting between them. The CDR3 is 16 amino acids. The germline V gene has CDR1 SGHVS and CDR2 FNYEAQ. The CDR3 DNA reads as TGTGCCAGCAGCTTAGTAGGGGGGGGAGTTAACACTGAAGCTTTCTTT. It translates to CASSLVGGGVNTEAFF. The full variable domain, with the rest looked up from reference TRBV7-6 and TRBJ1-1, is GAGVSQSPRYKVTKRGQDVALRCDPISGHVSLYWYRQALGQGPEFLTYFNYEAQQDKSGLPNDRFSAERPEGSISTLTIQRTEQRDSAMYRCASSLVGGGVNTEAFFGQGTRLTVV.

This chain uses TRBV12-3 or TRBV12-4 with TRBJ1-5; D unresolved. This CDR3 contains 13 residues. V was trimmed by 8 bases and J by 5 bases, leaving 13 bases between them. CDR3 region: CASSTGRDQPQHF. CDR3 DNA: TGTGCCAGCTCCACCGGGCGAGATCAGCCCCAGCATTTT.

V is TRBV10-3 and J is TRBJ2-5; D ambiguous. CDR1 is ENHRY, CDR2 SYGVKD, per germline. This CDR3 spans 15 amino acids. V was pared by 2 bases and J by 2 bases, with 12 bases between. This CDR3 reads CAISEPGSQQETQYF. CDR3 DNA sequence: TGTGCCATCAGTGAGCCAGGCTCCCAACAAGAGACCCAGTACTTC.

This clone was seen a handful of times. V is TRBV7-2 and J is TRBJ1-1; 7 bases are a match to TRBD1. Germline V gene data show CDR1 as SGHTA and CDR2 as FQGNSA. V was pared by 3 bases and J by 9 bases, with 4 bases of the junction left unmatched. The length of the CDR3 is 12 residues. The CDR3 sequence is CASSFLTGQAFF. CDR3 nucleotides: TGTGCCAGCAGCTTTTTGACAGGGCAAGCTTTCTTT.

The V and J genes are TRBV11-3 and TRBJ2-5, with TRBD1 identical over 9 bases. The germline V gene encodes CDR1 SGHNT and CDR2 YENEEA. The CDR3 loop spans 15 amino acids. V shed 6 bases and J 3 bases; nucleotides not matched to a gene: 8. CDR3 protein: CASSLTGGVKETQYF. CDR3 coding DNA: TGTGCCAGCAGTCTAACAGGGGGCGTGAAAGAGACCCAGTACTTC.

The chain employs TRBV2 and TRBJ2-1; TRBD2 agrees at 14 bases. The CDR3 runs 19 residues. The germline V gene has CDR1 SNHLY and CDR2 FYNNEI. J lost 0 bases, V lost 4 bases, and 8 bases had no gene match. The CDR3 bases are TGTGCCAGCAGTGCCCTCGGACTAGCGGGGGGTAGCTCCTACAATGAGCAGTTCTTC. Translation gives CASSALGLAGGSSYNEQFF.

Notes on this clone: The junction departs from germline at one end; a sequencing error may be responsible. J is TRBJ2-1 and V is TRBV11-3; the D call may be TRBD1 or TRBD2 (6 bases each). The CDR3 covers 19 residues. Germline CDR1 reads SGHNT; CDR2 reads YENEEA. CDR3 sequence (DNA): TGTGCCAGCACCTTAGGGGGGCTCGGGACTCCCCTATTCTGGAATGAGCAGTTCTTC. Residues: CASTLGGLGTPLFWNEQFF.

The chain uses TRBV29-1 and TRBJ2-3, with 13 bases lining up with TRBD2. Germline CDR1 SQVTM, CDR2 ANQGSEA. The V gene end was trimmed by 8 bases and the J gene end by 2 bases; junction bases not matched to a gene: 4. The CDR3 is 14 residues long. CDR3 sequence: CSTTSGGATDTQYF. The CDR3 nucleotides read TGCAGCACAACTAGCGGGGGGGCCACAGATACGCAGTATTTT.

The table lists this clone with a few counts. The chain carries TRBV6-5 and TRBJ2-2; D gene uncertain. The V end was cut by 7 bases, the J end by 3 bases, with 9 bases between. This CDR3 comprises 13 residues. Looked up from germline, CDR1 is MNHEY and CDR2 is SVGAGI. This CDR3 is CASTKGYTGELFF. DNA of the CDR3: TGTGCCAGCACGAAGGGCTACACCGGGGAGCTGTTTTTT.

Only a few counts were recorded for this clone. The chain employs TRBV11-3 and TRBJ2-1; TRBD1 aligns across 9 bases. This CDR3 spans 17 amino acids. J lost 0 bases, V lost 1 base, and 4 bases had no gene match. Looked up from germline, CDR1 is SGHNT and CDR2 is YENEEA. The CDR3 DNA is TGTGCCAGCAGCTTAGGGGGGGACAGGGTCTCCTACAATGAGCAGTTCTTC. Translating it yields CASSLGGDRVSYNEQFF.

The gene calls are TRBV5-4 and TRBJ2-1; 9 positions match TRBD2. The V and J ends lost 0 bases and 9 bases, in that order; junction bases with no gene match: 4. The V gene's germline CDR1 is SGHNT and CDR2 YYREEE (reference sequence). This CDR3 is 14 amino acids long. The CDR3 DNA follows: TGTGCCAGCAGCTTGGTTGATAGCGGGAGTGAGCAGTTCTTC. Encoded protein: CASSLVDSGSEQFF.

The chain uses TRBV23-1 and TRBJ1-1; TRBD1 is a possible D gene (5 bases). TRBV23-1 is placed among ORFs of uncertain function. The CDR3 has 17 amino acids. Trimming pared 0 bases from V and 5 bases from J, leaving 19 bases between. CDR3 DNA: TGCGCCAGCAGTCAATCATCACAGCGGGACGTTCGGACTGAAGCTTTCTTT. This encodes CASSQSSQRDVRTEAFF.

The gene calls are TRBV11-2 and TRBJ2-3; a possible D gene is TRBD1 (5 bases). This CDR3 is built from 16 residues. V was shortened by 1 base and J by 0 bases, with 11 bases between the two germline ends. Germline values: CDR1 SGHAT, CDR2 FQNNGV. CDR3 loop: CASSLVPDTSTDTQYF. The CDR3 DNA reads TGTGCCAGCAGCTTAGTACCGGACACCAGCACAGATACGCAGTATTTT. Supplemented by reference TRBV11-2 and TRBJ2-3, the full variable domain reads EAGVAQSPRYKIIEKRQSVAFWCNPISGHATLYWYQQILGQGPKLLIQFQNNGVVDDSQLPKDRFSAERLKGVDSTLKIQPAKLEDSAVYLCASSLVPDTSTDTQYFGPGTRLTVL.

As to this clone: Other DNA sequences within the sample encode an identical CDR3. The chain's CDR3 is CASRNSNQPQHF. The CDR3 DNA reads as TGTGCCAGCAGGAATAGCAATCAGCCCCAGCATTTT. This chain connects TRBV2 to TRBJ1-5; D ambiguous. CDR3 length equals 12 residues. V was clipped by 6 bases and J by 0 bases, with 3 bases between them. Germline loops: CDR1 SNHLY, CDR2 FYNNEI.

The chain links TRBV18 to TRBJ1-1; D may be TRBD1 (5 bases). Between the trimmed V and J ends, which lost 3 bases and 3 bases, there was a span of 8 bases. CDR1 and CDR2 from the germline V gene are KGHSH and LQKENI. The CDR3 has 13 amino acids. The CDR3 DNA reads TGTGCCAGCTCACCGGGGGGGGACACTGAAGCTTTCTTT. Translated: CASSPGGDTEAFF.

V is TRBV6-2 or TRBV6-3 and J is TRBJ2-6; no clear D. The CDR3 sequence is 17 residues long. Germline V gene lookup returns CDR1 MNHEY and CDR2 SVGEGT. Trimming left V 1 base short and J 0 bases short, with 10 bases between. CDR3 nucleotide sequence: TGTGCCAGCAGTTACTTGAAACCGGGCTCTGGGGCCAACGTCCTGACTTTC. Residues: CASSYLKPGSGANVLTF.

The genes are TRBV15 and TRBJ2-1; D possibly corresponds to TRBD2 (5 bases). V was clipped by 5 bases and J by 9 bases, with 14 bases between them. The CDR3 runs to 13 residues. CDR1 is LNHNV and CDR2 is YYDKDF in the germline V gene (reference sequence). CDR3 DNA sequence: TGTGCCACCAGCGGCTTGGACTGGGGTGAGCAGTTCTTC. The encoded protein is CATSGLDWGEQFF.